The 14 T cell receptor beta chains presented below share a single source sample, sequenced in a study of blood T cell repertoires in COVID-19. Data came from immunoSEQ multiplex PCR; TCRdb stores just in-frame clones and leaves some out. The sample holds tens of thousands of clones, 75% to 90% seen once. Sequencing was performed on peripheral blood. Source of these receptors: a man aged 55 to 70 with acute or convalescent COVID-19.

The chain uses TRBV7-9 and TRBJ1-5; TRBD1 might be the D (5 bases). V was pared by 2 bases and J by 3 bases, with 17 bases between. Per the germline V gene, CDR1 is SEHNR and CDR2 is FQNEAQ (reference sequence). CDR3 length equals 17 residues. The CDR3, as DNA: TGTGCCAGCAGCTTATCTGGGGCACCCCTGAACAATCAGCCCCAGCATTTT. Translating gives CASSLSGAPLNNQPQHF.

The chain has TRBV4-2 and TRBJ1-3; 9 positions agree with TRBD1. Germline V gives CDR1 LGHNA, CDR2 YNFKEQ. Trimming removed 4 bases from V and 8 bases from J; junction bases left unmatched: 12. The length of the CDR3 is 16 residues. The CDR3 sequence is CASSPHRDRAADTIYF. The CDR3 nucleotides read TGTGCCAGCAGCCCCCATAGGGACAGGGCAGCAGACACCATATATTTT.

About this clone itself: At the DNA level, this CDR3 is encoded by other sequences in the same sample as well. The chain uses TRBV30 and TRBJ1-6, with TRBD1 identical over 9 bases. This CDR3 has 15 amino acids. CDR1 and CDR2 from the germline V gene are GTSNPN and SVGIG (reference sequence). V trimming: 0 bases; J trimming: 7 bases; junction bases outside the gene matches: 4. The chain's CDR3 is CAWSVPTGGNSPLHF. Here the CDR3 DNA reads TGTGCCTGGAGTGTTCCGACAGGGGGGAATTCACCCCTCCACTTT.

The CDR3 DNA is TGCGCCAGCTCCGGACAGGGGATGTACGGGGAGCTGTTTTTT. Its protein product is CASSGQGMYGELFF. The rearrangement uses TRBV10-1 and TRBJ2-2; 9 nucleotides match TRBD1. Losses at the gene ends were 8 bases for V and 7 bases for J; bases not matched to a gene: 8. The CDR3 covers 14 residues. Per germline, CDR1 WNHNN and CDR2 SYGVQD (reference sequence).

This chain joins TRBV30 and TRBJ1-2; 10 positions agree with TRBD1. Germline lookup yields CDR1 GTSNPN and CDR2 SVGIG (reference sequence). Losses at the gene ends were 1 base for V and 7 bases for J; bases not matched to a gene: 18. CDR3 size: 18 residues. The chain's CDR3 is CAWSAQRIPGQGIGGYTF. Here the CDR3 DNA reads TGTGCCTGGAGTGCACAACGGATCCCGGGACAGGGGATAGGTGGCTACACCTTC.

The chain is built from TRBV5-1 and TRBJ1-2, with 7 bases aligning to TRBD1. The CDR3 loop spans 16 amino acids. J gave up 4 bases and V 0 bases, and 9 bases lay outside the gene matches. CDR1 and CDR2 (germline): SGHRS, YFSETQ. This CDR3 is CASSLETGTRGYGYTF. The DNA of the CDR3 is TGCGCCAGCAGCTTGGAGACAGGGACCAGGGGCTATGGCTACACCTTC.

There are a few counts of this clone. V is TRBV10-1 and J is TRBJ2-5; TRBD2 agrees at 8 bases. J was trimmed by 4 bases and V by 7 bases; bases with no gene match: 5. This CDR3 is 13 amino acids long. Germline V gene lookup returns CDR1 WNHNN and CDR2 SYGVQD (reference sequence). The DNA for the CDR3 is TGCGCCAGCAATAGCGGGATCGGAGAGACCCAGTACTTC. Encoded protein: CASNSGIGETQYF.

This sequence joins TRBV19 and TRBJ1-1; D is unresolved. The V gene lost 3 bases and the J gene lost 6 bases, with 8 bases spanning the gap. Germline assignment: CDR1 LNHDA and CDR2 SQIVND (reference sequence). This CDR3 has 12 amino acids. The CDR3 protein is CASSILSAEAFF. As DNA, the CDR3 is TGTGCCAGTAGTATCCTCAGCGCTGAAGCTTTCTTT.

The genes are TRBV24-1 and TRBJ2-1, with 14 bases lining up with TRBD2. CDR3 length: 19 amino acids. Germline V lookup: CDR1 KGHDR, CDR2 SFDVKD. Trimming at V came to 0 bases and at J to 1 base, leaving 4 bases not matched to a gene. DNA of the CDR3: TGTGCCACCAGTGATTTGGGACTAGCGGGAGGACCGTCCTACAATGAGCAGTTCTTC. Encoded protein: CATSDLGLAGGPSYNEQFF.

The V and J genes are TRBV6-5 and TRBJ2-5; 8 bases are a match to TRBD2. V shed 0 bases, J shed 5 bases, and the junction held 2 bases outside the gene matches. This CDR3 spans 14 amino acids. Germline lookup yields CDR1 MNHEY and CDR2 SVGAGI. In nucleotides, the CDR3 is TGTGCCAGCAGTTACTCAGCGGGGGTTGAGACCCAGTACTTC. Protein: CASSYSAGVETQYF.

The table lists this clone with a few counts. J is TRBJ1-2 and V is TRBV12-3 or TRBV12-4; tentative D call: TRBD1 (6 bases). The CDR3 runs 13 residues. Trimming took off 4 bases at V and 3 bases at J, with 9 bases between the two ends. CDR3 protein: CASSWAGDYGYTF. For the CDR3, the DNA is TGTGCCAGCAGTTGGGCAGGGGACTATGGCTACACCTTC.

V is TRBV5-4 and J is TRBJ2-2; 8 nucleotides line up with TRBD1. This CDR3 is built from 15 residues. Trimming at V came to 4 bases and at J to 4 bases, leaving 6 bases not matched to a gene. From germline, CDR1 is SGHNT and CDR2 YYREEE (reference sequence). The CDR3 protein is CASSPMTGATGELFF. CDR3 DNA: TGTGCCAGCAGCCCCATGACAGGGGCCACCGGGGAGCTGTTTTTT. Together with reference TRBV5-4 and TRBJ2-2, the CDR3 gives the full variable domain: ETGVTQSPTHLIKTRGQQVTLRCSSQSGHNTVSWYQQALGQGPQFIFQYYREEENGRGNFPPRFSGLQFPNYSSELNVNALELDDSALYLCASSPMTGATGELFFGEGSRLTVL.

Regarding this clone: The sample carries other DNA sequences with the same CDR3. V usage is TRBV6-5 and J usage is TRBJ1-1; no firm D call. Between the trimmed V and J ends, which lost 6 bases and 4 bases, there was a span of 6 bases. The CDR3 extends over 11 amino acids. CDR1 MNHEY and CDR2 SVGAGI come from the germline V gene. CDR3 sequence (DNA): TGTGCCAGCAGACATATCACTGAAGCTTTCTTT. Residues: CASRHITEAFF.

The CDR3 protein is CASSPRGSGRDYGYTF. CDR3 nucleotides: TGTGCCAGCAGTCCAAGAGGTTCGGGCAGGGACTATGGCTACACCTTC. This rearrangement joins TRBV27 to TRBJ1-2, with a weak D call TRBD1 (5 bases). The V gene lost 5 bases and the J gene lost 3 bases, with 19 bases spanning the gap. This CDR3 is built from 16 residues. The germline V gene has CDR1 MNHEY and CDR2 SMNVEV (reference sequence).